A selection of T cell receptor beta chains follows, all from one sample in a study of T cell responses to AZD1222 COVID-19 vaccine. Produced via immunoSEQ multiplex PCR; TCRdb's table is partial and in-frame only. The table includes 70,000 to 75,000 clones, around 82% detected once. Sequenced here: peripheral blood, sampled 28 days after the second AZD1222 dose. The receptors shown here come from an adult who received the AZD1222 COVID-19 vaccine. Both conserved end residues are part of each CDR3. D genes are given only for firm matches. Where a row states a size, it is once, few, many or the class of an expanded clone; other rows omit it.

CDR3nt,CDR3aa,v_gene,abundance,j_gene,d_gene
TGTGCCACCAGTGATACCGGGGCAGGGGGCAATCAGCCCCAGCATTTT,CATSDTGAGGNQPQHF,TRBV24-1,NA,TRBJ1-5,NA
TGTGCCAGCAGCGTTCAAATGGTCACCGGACTCCAGCCGGGGCCGGAGCAGTTCTTC,CASSVQMVTGLQPGPEQFF,TRBV9,NA,TRBJ2-1,NA
TGTGCCAGCAGCCCGCAGACAGGGTTAGTGTACGAGCAGTACTTC,CASSPQTGLVYEQYF,TRBV28,few,TRBJ2-7,TRBD1
TGTGCCAGCAGCTTGGGAGCGGGACGAGCTGGGATCAGCTCCTACGAGCAGTACTTC,CASSLGAGRAGISSYEQYF,TRBV5-4,NA,TRBJ2-7,TRBD2
TGCGCCAGCAGCTTGGGTCTAGCGGGAGGTAAAGATACGCAGTATTTT,CASSLGLAGGKDTQYF,TRBV5-1,NA,TRBJ2-3,TRBD2
TGTGCCAGCAGCGGGCGGAATAACTATGGCTACACCTTC,CASSGRNNYGYTF,TRBV7-9,NA,TRBJ1-2,NA
TGTGCCAGCAGTCCCTCTATTAGCAACCACAATGAGCAGTTCTTC,CASSPSISNHNEQFF,TRBV6-2/TRBV6-3,few,TRBJ2-1,NA
TGTGCCAGCAGTTCGGGGGCAGGGATGGGTGAAAAACTGTTTTTT,CASSSGAGMGEKLFF,TRBV28,NA,TRBJ1-4,NA
TGTGCCAGCAGTGCCCGAGGAGCGGGCCTCTACAATGAGCAGTTCTTC,CASSARGAGLYNEQFF,TRBV27,NA,TRBJ2-1,NA
TGTGCCAGCAGTTACCAGGGACAGGGAAAAGGGTATGGCTACACCTTC,CASSYQGQGKGYGYTF,TRBV28,NA,TRBJ1-2,TRBD1
TGTGCCTGGAGTGTGGGGGGGCCCACAGATACGCAGTATTTT,CAWSVGGPTDTQYF,TRBV30,NA,TRBJ2-3,NA
TGTGCCAGCAGCCCCCCCATGAACACTGAAGCTTTCTTT,CASSPPMNTEAFF,TRBV28,once,TRBJ1-1,NA
TGTGCCAGCAGTTACTCGAATAGGGGATTGAAACTGTTTTTT,CASSYSNRGLKLFF,TRBV6-5,NA,TRBJ1-4,NA
TGTGCCACCAGTGATCCCTCCGGGACAGGGCCCGAAAAACTGTTTTTT,CATSDPSGTGPEKLFF,TRBV24-1,NA,TRBJ1-4,TRBD1
TGTGCCAGCAGTTGGGACAGGGGCGCAGATACGCAGTATTTT,CASSWDRGADTQYF,TRBV5-4,NA,TRBJ2-3,TRBD1
TGTGCCATCAGCCTCATGGACGGATCCTACGAGCAGTACTTC,CAISLMDGSYEQYF,TRBV10-3,NA,TRBJ2-7,NA
TGTGCCAGCAGCCTCCCGGATTCACCCCTCCACTTT,CASSLPDSPLHF,TRBV7-8,NA,TRBJ1-6,NA
TGTGCCAGCAGTTACTTCATCGGGAGGAACACTGAAGCTTTCTTT,CASSYFIGRNTEAFF,TRBV6-2/TRBV6-3,NA,TRBJ1-1,NA
TGCGCCAGCAGCCCTCTGGGGGGAATGGGCACTGAAGCTTTCTTT,CASSPLGGMGTEAFF,TRBV5-1,NA,TRBJ1-1,NA
TGTGCCAGTAGCGAGATGCATACACTTAACTATGGCTACACCTTC,CASSEMHTLNYGYTF,TRBV19,NA,TRBJ1-2,NA
TGTGCCAGCTTGGGACAGGGGTTCTCCGGGGAGCTGTTTTTT,CASLGQGFSGELFF,TRBV2,NA,TRBJ2-2,TRBD1
TGTGCCAGCATGGGGTATGGCAGTGAGCAGTTCTTC,CASMGYGSEQFF,TRBV27,NA,TRBJ2-1,NA
TGTGCCAGCAGCTTTGGACCGGTCTACGAGCAGTACTTC,CASSFGPVYEQYF,TRBV11-3,NA,TRBJ2-7,NA
TGTGCCAGCAGCCAAGACAGAGTCCAAGAGACCCAGTACTTC,CASSQDRVQETQYF,TRBV3-1/TRBV3-2,few,TRBJ2-5,NA
TGTGCCAGCAGCCACGGGGGGGCCCAACAGCCCCAGCATTTT,CASSHGGAQQPQHF,TRBV21-1,NA,TRBJ1-5,NA
TGCGCCAGCAGCCAAGATCAACAGCGAGTGGCTTTCTTT,CASSQDQQRVAFF,TRBV4-3,NA,TRBJ1-1,NA
TGTGCCACCGACCCAGGCTACACCGGGGAGCTGTTTTTT,CATDPGYTGELFF,TRBV19,NA,TRBJ2-2,NA
TGTGCCACCAGCAGAGATTTGGAGGACGCGCAAGAGACCCAGTACTTC,CATSRDLEDAQETQYF,TRBV15,NA,TRBJ2-5,NA
TGTGCCAGCAGTCAATTGACAGGTCTCTACGAGCAGTACTTC,CASSQLTGLYEQYF,TRBV6-2/TRBV6-3,NA,TRBJ2-7,NA
TGCGCCAGCAGCTTGTCGGGCAATCAGCCCCAGCATTTT,CASSLSGNQPQHF,TRBV5-1,once,TRBJ1-5,NA
TGTGCCAGCAGCCCCGGACAGGGAACAGATACGCAGTATTTT,CASSPGQGTDTQYF,TRBV7-3,NA,TRBJ2-3,TRBD1
TGTGCCAGCAGCAACACTAATCAGCCCCAGCATTTT,CASSNTNQPQHF,TRBV21-1,NA,TRBJ1-5,NA
TGCAGCGTCCACAGAGGCGGGGAGACTGAAGCTTTCTTT,CSVHRGGETEAFF,TRBV29-1,NA,TRBJ1-1,NA